This T cell receptor beta chain was obtained from a study of T cell responses to AZD1222 COVID-19 vaccine. Study-wide points: White British ancestry dominated among donors, who included more females, and clonal diversity was possibly underestimated.

Details on this clone: Its specificity is not known.

Profiling relied on immunoSEQ multiplex PCR, and the TCRdb table lists in-frame clones only, not all of them. Of roughly 180,000 clones in the sample, roughly 90% were seen once. The source of this sequence is an adult who received the AZD1222 COVID-19 vaccine. Sample: peripheral blood, taken 28 days after the second AZD1222 dose.

The CDR3 coding sequence is TGTGCCAGCAGCCCTAGCGGCCCCACAGATACGCAGTATTTT. It translates to CASSPSGPTDTQYF. The chain couples TRBV5-4 to TRBJ2-3, with TRBD2 matching 7 bases. This CDR3 has 14 residues. Germline assignment: CDR1 SGHNT and CDR2 YYREEE (reference sequence). V was clipped by 4 bases and J by 2 bases; unmatched bases: 4.